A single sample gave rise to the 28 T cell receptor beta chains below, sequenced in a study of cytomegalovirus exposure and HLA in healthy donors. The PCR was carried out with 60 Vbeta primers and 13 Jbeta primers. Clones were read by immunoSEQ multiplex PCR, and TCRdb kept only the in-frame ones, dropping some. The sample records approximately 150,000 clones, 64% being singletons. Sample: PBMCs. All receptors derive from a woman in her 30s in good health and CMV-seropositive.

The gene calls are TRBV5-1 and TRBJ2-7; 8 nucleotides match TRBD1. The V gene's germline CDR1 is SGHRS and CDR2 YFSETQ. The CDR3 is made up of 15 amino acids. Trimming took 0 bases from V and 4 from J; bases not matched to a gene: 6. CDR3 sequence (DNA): TGCGCCAGCAGCTTGGCGGGACAGGTTAATTACGAGCAGTACTTC. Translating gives CASSLAGQVNYEQYF.

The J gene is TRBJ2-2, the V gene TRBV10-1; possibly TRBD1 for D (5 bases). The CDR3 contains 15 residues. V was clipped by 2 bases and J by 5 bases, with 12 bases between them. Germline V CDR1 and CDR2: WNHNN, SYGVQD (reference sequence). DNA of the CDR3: TGCGCCAGCAGTGAGCTGTTTAGGGGTACCGGGGAGCTGTTTTTT. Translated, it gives CASSELFRGTGELFF.

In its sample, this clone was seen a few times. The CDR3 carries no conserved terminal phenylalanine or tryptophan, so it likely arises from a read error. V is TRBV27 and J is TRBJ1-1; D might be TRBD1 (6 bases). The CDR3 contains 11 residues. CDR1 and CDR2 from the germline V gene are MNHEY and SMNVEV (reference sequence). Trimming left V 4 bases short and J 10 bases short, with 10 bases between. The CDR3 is CASSYGGRAFV. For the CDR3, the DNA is TGTGCCAGCAGTTATGGGGGCAGAGCTTTCGTT.

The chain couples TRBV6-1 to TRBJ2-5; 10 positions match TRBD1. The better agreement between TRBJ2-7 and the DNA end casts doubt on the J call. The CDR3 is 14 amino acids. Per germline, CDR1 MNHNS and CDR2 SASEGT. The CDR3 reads CASFPGTGDDEQYF. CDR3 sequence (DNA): TGTGCCAGCTTCCCCGGGACAGGGGACGACGAGCAGTACTTC.

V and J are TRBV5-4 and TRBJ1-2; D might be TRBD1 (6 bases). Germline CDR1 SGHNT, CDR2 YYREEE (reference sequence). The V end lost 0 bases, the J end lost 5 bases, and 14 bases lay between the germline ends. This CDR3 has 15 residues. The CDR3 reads CASSLAGQGHYGYTF. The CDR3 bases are TGTGCCAGCAGCTTGGCCGGGCAGGGACATTATGGCTACACCTTC.

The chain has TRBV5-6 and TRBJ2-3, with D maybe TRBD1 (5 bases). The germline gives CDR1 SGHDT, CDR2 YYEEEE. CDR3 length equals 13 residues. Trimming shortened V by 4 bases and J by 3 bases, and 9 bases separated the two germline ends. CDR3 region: CASSPGRTDTQYF. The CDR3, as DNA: TGTGCCAGCAGCCCAGGGCGAACAGATACGCAGTATTTT. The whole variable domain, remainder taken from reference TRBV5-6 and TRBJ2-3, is DAGVTQSPTHLIKTRGQQVTLRCSPKSGHDTVSWYQQALGQGPQFIFQYYEEEERQRGNFPDRFSGHQFPNYSSELNVNALLLGDSALYLCASSPGRTDTQYFGPGTRLTVL.

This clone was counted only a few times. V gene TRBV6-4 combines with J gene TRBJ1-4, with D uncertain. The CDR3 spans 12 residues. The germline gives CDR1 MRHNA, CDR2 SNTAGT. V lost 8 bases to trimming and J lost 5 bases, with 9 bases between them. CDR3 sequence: CASEKENEKLFF. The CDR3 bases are TGTGCCAGCGAGAAGGAGAATGAAAAACTGTTTTTT.

The CDR3 loop is CASSFRRQGTEAFF. CDR3 DNA: TGTGCCAGCAGCTTTAGGCGGCAGGGCACTGAAGCTTTCTTT. The V and J genes are TRBV7-2 and TRBJ1-1; D possibly corresponds to TRBD1 (5 bases). The CDR3 spans 14 residues. Trimming removed 3 bases from V and 4 bases from J, with 12 bases in between. Looked up from germline, CDR1 is SGHTA and CDR2 is FQGNSA.

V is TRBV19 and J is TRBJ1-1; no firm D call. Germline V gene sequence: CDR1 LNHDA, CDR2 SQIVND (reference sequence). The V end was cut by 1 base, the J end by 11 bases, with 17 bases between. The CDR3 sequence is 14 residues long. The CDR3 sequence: CASSIAENLVGAFF. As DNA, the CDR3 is TGTGCCAGTAGTATAGCGGAGAACTTAGTCGGCGCTTTCTTT.

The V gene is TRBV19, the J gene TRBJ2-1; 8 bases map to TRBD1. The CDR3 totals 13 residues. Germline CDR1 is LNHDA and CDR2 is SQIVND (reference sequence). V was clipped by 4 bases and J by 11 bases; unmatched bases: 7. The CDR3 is CASSTSGQGKQFF. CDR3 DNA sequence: TGTGCCAGTAGTACCTCCGGACAGGGCAAGCAGTTCTTC.

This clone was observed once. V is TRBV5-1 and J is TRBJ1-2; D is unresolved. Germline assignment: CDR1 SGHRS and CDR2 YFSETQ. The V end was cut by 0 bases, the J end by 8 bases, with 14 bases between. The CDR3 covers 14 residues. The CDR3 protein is CASSLGEGGVGYTF. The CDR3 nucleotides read TGCGCCAGCAGCTTGGGAGAGGGCGGAGTGGGCTACACCTTC. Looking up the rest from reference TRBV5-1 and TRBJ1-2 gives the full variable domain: KAGVTQTPRYLIKTRGQQVTLSCSPISGHRSVSWYQQTPGQGLQFLFEYFSETQRNKGNFPGRFSGRQFSNSRSEMNVSTLELGDSALYLCASSLGEGGVGYTFGSGTRLTVV.

CDR3 in DNA: TGTGCCAGTGGGGGTCTAGCGGCTAGCACAGATACGCAGTATTTT. Encoded protein: CASGGLAASTDTQYF. The V gene is TRBV19, the J gene TRBJ2-3; 7 bases line up with TRBD2. Germline V gives CDR1 LNHDA, CDR2 SQIVND (reference sequence). With 8 bases clipped from V and 0 bases from J, the junction kept 8 bases outside the gene matches. The length of the CDR3 is 15 residues.

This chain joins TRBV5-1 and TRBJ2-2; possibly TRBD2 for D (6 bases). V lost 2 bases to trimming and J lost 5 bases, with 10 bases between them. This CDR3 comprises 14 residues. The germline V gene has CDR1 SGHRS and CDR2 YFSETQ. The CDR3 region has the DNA TGCGCCAGCAGCTTTGGAGGGCCAACCGGGGAGCTGTTTTTT. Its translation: CASSFGGPTGELFF. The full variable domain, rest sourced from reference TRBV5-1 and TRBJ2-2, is KAGVTQTPRYLIKTRGQQVTLSCSPISGHRSVSWYQQTPGQGLQFLFEYFSETQRNKGNFPGRFSGRQFSNSRSEMNVSTLELGDSALYLCASSFGGPTGELFFGEGSRLTVL.

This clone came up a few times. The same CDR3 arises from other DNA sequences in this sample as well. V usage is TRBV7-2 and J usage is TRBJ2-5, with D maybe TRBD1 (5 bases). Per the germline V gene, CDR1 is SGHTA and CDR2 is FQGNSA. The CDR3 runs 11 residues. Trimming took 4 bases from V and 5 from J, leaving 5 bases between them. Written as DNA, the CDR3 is TGTGCCAGCAGCTCAGGGGAGACCCAGTACTTC. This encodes CASSSGETQYF.

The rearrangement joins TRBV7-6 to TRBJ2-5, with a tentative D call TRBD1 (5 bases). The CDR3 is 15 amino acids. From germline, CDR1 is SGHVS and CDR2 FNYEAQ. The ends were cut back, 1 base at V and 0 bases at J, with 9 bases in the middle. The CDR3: CASSLDDSYQETQYF. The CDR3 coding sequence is TGTGCCAGCAGCTTAGACGACAGCTACCAAGAGACCCAGTACTTC.

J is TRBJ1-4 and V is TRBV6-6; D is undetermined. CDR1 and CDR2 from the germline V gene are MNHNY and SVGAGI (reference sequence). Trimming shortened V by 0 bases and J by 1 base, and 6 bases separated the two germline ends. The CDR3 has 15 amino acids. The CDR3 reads CASSYSRVTNEKLFF. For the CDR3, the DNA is TGTGCCAGCAGTTACTCCCGGGTAACTAATGAAAAACTGTTTTTT.

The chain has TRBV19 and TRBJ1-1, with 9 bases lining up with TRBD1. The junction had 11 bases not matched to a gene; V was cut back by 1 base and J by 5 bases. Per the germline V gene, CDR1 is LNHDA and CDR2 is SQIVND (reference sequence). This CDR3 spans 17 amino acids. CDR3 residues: CASSIATGGRLDTEAFF. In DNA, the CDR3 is TGTGCCAGTAGTATAGCAACAGGGGGCCGGCTCGATACTGAAGCTTTCTTT.

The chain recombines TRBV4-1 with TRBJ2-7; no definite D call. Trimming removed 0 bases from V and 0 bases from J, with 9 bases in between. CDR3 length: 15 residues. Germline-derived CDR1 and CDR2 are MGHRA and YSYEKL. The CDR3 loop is CASSQELRSSYEQYF. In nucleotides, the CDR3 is TGCGCCAGCAGCCAAGAGTTGCGGAGCTCCTACGAGCAGTACTTC.

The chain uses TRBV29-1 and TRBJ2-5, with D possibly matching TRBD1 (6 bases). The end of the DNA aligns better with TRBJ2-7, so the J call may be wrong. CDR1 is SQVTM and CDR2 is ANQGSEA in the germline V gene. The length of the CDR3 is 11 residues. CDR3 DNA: TGCAGCGTAAACAGGGATTACGAGCAGTACTTC. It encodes CSVNRDYEQYF.

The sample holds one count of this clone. Here the CDR3 reads CASSLDPGPYTEAFF. CDR3 bases: TGTGCCAGCAGCTTAGACCCAGGGCCCTACACTGAAGCTTTCTTT. V usage is TRBV7-9 and J usage is TRBJ1-1; perhaps TRBD1 as D (5 bases). CDR1 is SEHNR, CDR2 FQNEAQ, per germline (reference sequence). V lost 1 base and J 3 bases, leaving 12 bases between the germline ends. The CDR3 totals 15 residues.

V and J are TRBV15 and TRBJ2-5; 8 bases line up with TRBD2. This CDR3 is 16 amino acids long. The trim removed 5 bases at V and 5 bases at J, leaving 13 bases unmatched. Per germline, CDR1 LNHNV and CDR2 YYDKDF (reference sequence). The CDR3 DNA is TGTGCCACCAGCTTATCGCTTCGGGGGGGTGTGGAGACCCAGTACTTC. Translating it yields CATSLSLRGGVETQYF.

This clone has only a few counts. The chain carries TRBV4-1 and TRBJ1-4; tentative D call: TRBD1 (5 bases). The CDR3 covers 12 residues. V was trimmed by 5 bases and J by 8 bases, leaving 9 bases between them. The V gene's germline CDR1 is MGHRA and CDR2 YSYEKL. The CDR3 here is CASSARQEKLFF. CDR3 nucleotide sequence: TGCGCCAGCAGCGCAAGACAGGAAAAACTGTTTTTT.

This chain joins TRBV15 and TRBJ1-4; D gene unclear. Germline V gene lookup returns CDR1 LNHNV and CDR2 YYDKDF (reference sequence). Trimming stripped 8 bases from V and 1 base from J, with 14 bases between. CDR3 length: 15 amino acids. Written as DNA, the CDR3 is TGTGCCACCGGCACGCCCCGAGGAACTAATGAAAAACTGTTTTTT. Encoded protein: CATGTPRGTNEKLFF.

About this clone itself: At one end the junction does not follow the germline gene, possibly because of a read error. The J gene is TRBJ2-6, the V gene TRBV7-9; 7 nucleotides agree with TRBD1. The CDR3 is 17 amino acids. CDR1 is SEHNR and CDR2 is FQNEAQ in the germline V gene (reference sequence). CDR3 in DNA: TGTTCCAGCAGCCTTCAGACAGGGTGGAGCGGGGCCAACGTCCTGACTTTC. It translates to CSSSLQTGWSGANVLTF.

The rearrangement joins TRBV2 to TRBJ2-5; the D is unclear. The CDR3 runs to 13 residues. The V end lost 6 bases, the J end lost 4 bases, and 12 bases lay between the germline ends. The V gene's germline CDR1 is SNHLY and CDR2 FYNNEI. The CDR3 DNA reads TGTGCCAGCAGCTATCTAGTTGGAGAGACCCAGTACTTC. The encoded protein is CASSYLVGETQYF.

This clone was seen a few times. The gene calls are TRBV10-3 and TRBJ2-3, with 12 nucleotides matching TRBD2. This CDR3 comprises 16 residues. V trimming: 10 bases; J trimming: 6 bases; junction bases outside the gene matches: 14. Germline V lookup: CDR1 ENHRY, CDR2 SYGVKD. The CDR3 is CATGLLAGGNTDTQYF. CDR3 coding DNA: TGTGCCACCGGCCTACTAGCGGGGGGCAACACGGATACGCAGTATTTT.

The CDR3 region has the DNA TGTGCCAGCAGAGATCGACAGGGTCGTTATGCCGGGGAGCTGTTTTTT. This encodes CASRDRQGRYAGELFF. The rearrangement joins TRBV7-9 to TRBJ2-2; 7 bases fit TRBD1. V shed 6 bases and J 6 bases; nucleotides not matched to a gene: 13. CDR3 length: 16 residues. CDR1 is SEHNR, CDR2 FQNEAQ, per germline (reference sequence).

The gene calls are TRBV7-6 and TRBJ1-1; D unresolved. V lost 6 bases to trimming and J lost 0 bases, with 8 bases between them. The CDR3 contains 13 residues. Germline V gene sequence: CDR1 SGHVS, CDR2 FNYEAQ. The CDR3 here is CASRSQMNTEAFF. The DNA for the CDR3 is TGTGCCAGCAGGTCACAAATGAACACTGAAGCTTTCTTT.